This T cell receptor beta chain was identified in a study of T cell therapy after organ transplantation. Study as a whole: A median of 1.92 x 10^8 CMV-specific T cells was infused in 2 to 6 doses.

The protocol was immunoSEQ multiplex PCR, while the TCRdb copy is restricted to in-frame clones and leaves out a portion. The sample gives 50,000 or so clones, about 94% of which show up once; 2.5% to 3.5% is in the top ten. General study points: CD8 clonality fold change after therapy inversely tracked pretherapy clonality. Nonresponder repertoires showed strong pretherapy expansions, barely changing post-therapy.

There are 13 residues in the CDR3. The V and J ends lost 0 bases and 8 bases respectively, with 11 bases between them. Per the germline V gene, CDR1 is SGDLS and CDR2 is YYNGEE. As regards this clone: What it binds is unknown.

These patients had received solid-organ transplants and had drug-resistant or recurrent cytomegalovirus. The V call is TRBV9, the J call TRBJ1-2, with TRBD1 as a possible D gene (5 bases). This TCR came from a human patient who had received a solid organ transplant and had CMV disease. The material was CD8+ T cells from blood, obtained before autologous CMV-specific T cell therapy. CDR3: CASSVVSDRGYTF. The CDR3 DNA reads TGTGCCAGCAGCGTAGTTTCAGACAGAGGCTACACCTTC.